These 11 T cell receptor beta chains were sequenced from one sample in a study of CD8+ T cells in alopecia areata. In each case, RNA was isolated and then reverse transcribed into cDNA as the sequencing template. Libraries were prepared by immunoSEQ multiplex PCR; TCRdb keeps only in-frame clonotypes and omits some of them. The data contain about 150,000 clones, over 70% of them singletons. Source: CD8+ T cells sorted from blood, taken at week 0. The source is a human donor with alopecia areata.

The V and J genes are TRBV9 and TRBJ2-1; 8 nucleotides align to TRBD1. V shed 3 bases, J shed 7 bases, and the junction held 3 bases outside the gene matches. The CDR3 runs 13 residues. Per the germline V gene, CDR1 is SGDLS and CDR2 is YYNGEE. In DNA form, the CDR3 reads TGTGCCAGCAGCGGACAGGGGCGGAATGAGCAGTTCTTC. It translates to CASSGQGRNEQFF.

Comments on this clone: Other DNA sequences from this sample encode an identical CDR3 as well. V and J are TRBV29-1 and TRBJ2-7; 7 nucleotides match TRBD2. CDR1 SQVTM and CDR2 ANQGSEA come from the germline V gene. The V and J ends lost 3 bases and 4 bases, in that order; junction bases with no gene match: 15. The CDR3 extends over 16 amino acids. In DNA, the CDR3 is TGCAGCGTTGATGGGGTAGCGGGCCATGATTCTTACGAGCAGTACTTC. Protein product: CSVDGVAGHDSYEQYF.

This clone was recorded only once. V usage is TRBV6-1 and J usage is TRBJ1-2; D may be TRBD1 (5 bases). CDR1 is MNHNS, CDR2 SASEGT, per germline. V lost 4 bases to trimming and J lost 0 bases, with 12 bases between them. The CDR3 length is 15 residues. The CDR3 loop is CASSVQGFANYGYTF. The CDR3 DNA reads as TGTGCCAGCAGTGTTCAGGGATTCGCTAACTATGGCTACACCTTC.

This clone appeared a single time. Other DNA sequences in the same sample also yield this CDR3. The gene calls are TRBV7-9 and TRBJ2-1; D is unresolved. V shed 0 bases and J shed 4 bases, with 10 bases lying between them. The CDR3 is made up of 15 amino acids. Germline CDR1 and CDR2: SEHNR and FQNEAQ (reference sequence). The CDR3 DNA is TGTGCCAGCAGCTTAGCGGGGTCCAGTTACAATGAGCAGTTCTTC. It is translated as CASSLAGSSYNEQFF.

This chain links TRBV23-1 with TRBJ1-1; D gene uncertain. TRBV23-1 is labeled an ORF, and its function is uncertain. CDR3 length equals 14 residues. Trimming left V 0 bases short and J 5 bases short, with 10 bases between. CDR3 DNA sequence: TGCGCCAGCAGTCAATCGAGGATGGGGACTGAAGCTTTCTTT. This encodes CASSQSRMGTEAFF.

V usage is TRBV4-1 and J usage is TRBJ2-3; D unclear. The germline V and J ends were trimmed by 0 bases and 4 bases, with 17 bases remaining between them. From germline, CDR1 is MGHRA and CDR2 YSYEKL. The CDR3 spans 17 residues. The chain's CDR3 is CASSQDLGGTDADTQYF. CDR3 DNA: TGCGCCAGCAGCCAAGATTTGGGTGGTACAGACGCAGATACGCAGTATTTT.

The CDR3 loop is CASTPAGPNTGELFF. The CDR3 region has the DNA TGCGCCAGCACCCCAGCGGGGCCGAACACCGGGGAGCTGTTTTTT. V is TRBV5-1 and J is TRBJ2-2; 7 positions agree with TRBD2. The length of the CDR3 is 15 residues. The V and J ends lost 6 bases and 0 bases, in that order; junction bases with no gene match: 5. Germline V CDR1 and CDR2: SGHRS, YFSETQ.

This clone was observed a few times. This sample also contains other DNA sequences that code for the same CDR3. This chain connects TRBV6-5 to TRBJ2-3, with D uncertain. The germline V gene encodes CDR1 MNHEY and CDR2 SVGAGI. Trimming left V 0 bases short and J 0 bases short, with 1 base between. CDR3 length: 13 residues. In nucleotides, the CDR3 is TGTGCCAGCAGTTACTCCAGCACAGATACGCAGTATTTT. This gives the protein CASSYSSTDTQYF.

This clone turned up a few times. The chain joins TRBV13 to TRBJ2-1, with D perhaps TRBD1 (6 bases). V was pared by 4 bases and J by 5 bases, with 9 bases between. The length of the CDR3 is 13 residues. Germline CDR1 reads PRHDT; CDR2 reads FYEKMQ (reference sequence). The CDR3 DNA reads as TGTGCCAGCAGCTCCTCAGGGGACAATGAGCAGTTCTTC. It codes for CASSSSGDNEQFF.

The rearrangement joins TRBV27 to TRBJ2-5; no reliable D call. Trimming left V 10 bases short and J 0 bases short, with 18 bases between. The CDR3 is 15 residues long. CDR1 is MNHEY and CDR2 is SMNVEV in the germline V gene (reference sequence). CDR3 sequence: CATTISVLNQETQYF. As DNA, the CDR3 is TGTGCCACCACTATATCGGTGTTAAACCAAGAGACCCAGTACTTC.

The DNA of the CDR3 is TGTGCCAGCAGCTCTGGAAACACCATATATTTT. This translates into CASSSGNTIYF. The rearrangement uses TRBV9 and TRBJ1-3; no definite D call. The length of the CDR3 is 11 residues. The germline V and J ends were trimmed by 4 bases and 1 base, with 0 bases remaining between them. Germline values: CDR1 SGDLS, CDR2 YYNGEE.